These T cell receptor beta chains were read from a single sample in a study of siplizumab effects on memory and regulatory T cells. Measured with immunoSEQ multiplex PCR; TCRdb has only the in-frame clones, and not every one. This table holds approximately 98,000 clones, over 90% found once. Input material: non-Treg CD4+ T cells sorted from blood. These receptors were taken from a human donor in good health. The CDR3 runs from the conserved cysteine through the conserved F or W. The D gene is left open where the match is weak. Clone size is shown for a subset of rows, as once, few, many or a class of expanded clone.

D gene,V gene,J gene,clone size,CDR3 DNA,CDR3 protein
TRBD2,TRBV5-1,TRBJ2-7,.,TGCGCCAGCAGAGTACTAGCGGGGACCTACGAGCAGTACTTC,CASRVLAGTYEQYF
TRBD1,TRBV5-6,TRBJ1-5,.,TGTGCCAGCAGCTCCTCCGGGACAGGGGGCCTTTCGAATCAGCCCCAGCATTTT,CASSSSGTGGLSNQPQHF
TRBD1,TRBV10-1,TRBJ1-1,.,TGCGCCAGCGGACAGGGAGGGGGCACTGAAGCTTTCTTT,CASGQGGGTEAFF
.,TRBV7-9,TRBJ1-5,.,TGTGCCAGCAGCTTAGGTGGACAGCCCCAGCATTTT,CASSLGGQPQHF
.,TRBV6-1,TRBJ1-2,.,TGTGCCAGCGTTATGAACTATGGCTACACCTTC,CASVMNYGYTF
.,TRBV19,TRBJ2-5,.,TGTGCCAGTAGGAGGACATATCAAGAGACCCAGTACTTC,CASRRTYQETQYF
.,TRBV5-5,TRBJ2-7,.,TGTGCCAGCAGCTTTTCAGGAATGCAGTACTTC,CASSFSGMQYF
.,TRBV5-1,TRBJ2-1,.,TGCGCCAGCAGCTGGGGGAGTCACAATGAGCAGTTCTTC,CASSWGSHNEQFF
TRBD1,TRBV6-5,TRBJ2-7,.,TGTGCCAGCAGCAGATCACAGGGGTCCTACGAGCAGTACTTC,CASSRSQGSYEQYF
.,TRBV18,TRBJ2-1,.,TGTGCCAGCTCACCACGGCGGGACTTCCTCAATGAGCAGTTCTTC,CASSPRRDFLNEQFF
.,TRBV2,TRBJ2-7,.,TGTGCCAGCGGACAAATCTACGAGCAGTACTTC,CASGQIYEQYF
.,TRBV5-6,TRBJ1-1,.,TGTGCCAGCAGCGCGGGACACTCACAATGGATGAACACTGAAGCTTTCTTT,CASSAGHSQWMNTEAFF
.,TRBV5-1,TRBJ2-7,once,TGCGCCAGCAGCACGGGGGTCGGCTACGAGCAGTACTTC,CASSTGVGYEQYF
.,TRBV4-1,TRBJ2-2,.,TGCGCCAGCAGCCCCAGAAGGGGAACAGGGAACACCGGGGAGCTGTTTTTT,CASSPRRGTGNTGELFF
TRBD1,TRBV9,TRBJ2-7,.,TGTGCCAGCAGCGCAAGAGACAGGGGGCAGGACGAGCAGTACTTC,CASSARDRGQDEQYF
.,TRBV5-4,TRBJ2-3,.,TGTGCCAGCAGCTTAGGGTGGACGGGAGAACCAGATACGCAGTATTTT,CASSLGWTGEPDTQYF
.,TRBV6-5,TRBJ2-7,.,TGTGCCAGCAGGCACGGTGGGAGTGAGCAGTACTTC,CASRHGGSEQYF
.,TRBV7-9,TRBJ2-1,.,TGTGCCAGCAGCCCCAGGGAAAAAACGGGAGCTGGTGAGCAGTTCTTC,CASSPREKTGAGEQFF
TRBD2,TRBV5-1,TRBJ2-1,.,TGCGCCAGCAGCGCACCGGGACTAAACAACTACAATGAGCAGTTCTTC,CASSAPGLNNYNEQFF
TRBD2,TRBV5-4,TRBJ2-6,.,TGTGCCAGCAGCTTACTAGCGGGAGTAGGGGCCAACGTCCTGACTTTC,CASSLLAGVGANVLTF
TRBD2,TRBV7-9,TRBJ2-1,.,TGTGCCAGCAGCCGGATAGCGGGAGCCGGCTCCTACAATGAGCAGTTCTTC,CASSRIAGAGSYNEQFF
TRBD1,TRBV19,TRBJ1-1,.,TGTGCCAGTAGTCCCCGACAGGGTAACACTGAAGCTTTCTTT,CASSPRQGNTEAFF
.,TRBV7-9,TRBJ1-2,.,TGTGCCAGCAGCGTAGACGGCGGTGGCTACACCTTC,CASSVDGGGYTF
TRBD2,TRBV19,TRBJ2-1,.,TGTGCCAGTAGTATAAAGGGTCTAGCGGGAATCAATGAGCAGTTCTTC,CASSIKGLAGINEQFF
.,TRBV6-5,TRBJ2-2,.,TGTGCCAGCAGCGTATATGCCGGGGAGCTGTTTTTT,CASSVYAGELFF
.,TRBV9,TRBJ2-1,.,TGTGCCAGCAGCGTAGGGCCGTTGGACAATGAGCAGTTCTTC,CASSVGPLDNEQFF
.,TRBV7-6,TRBJ1-1,.,TGTGCCAGCAGCCTAGGGGGGGGCGCGGCTTTCTTT,CASSLGGGAAFF
.,TRBV27,TRBJ2-5,.,TGTGCCAGCAGTTGGCGAGGGAGACCAGAGACCCAGTACTTC,CASSWRGRPETQYF
TRBD1,TRBV7-3,TRBJ2-6,.,TGTGCCAGCAGTTCACAGGGGGCACTTGGGGCCAACGTCCTGACTTTC,CASSSQGALGANVLTF
TRBD2,TRBV7-2,TRBJ2-3,.,TGTGCCAGCAGCTTAGAAGGGACTAGCGGGAGGAGAGCTACGCAGTATTTT,CASSLEGTSGRRATQYF
.,TRBV29-1,TRBJ2-7,.,TGCAGCGTTGAAACCTTCGACGAGCAGTACTTC,CSVETFDEQYF
.,TRBV5-1,TRBJ2-1,.,TGCGCCAGCAGCTTACCCCGGGGCAATGAGCAGTTCTTC,CASSLPRGNEQFF
.,TRBV5-1,TRBJ2-7,.,TGCGCCAGCACCCTGGAGAATTCCTACGAGCAGTACTTC,CASTLENSYEQYF
.,TRBV4-1,TRBJ1-2,.,TGCGCCAGCAGCCAGCGAGTGACCAGGACCCGGGGGAACTATGGCTACACCTTC,CASSQRVTRTRGNYGYTF
TRBD2,TRBV11-2,TRBJ2-2,.,TGTGCCAGCAGTCAGACTAGCGGGAGGCCGAACACCGGGGAGCTGTTTTTT,CASSQTSGRPNTGELFF
.,TRBV30,TRBJ2-5,.,TGTGCCTGGGCGGGACAGATCCAAGAGACCCAGTACTTC,CAWAGQIQETQYF
TRBD2,TRBV5-1,TRBJ2-5,.,TGCGCCAGCACCCGCAATGGGGGGGTACAAGAGACCCAGTACTTC,CASTRNGGVQETQYF